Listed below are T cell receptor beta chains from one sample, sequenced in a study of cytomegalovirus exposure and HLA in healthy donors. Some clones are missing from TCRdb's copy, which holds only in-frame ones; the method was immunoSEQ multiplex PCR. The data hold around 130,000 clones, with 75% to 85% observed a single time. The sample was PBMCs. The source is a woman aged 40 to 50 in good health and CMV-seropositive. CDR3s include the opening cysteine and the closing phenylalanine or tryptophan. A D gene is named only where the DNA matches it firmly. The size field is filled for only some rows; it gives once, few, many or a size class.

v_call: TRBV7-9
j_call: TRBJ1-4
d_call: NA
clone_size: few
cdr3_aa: CASSPRRGGRNEKLFF
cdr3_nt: TGTGCCAGCAGCCCACGCCGGGGGGGTAGAAATGAAAAACTGTTTTTT

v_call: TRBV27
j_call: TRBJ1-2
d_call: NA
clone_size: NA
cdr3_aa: CASRGSANYGYTF
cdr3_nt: TGTGCCAGCAGAGGGAGTGCTAACTATGGCTACACCTTC

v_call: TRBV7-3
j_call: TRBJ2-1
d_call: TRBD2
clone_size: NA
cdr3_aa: CASSPAGTSGRTEQFF
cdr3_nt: TGTGCCAGCAGTCCCGCCGGGACTAGCGGGAGGACTGAGCAGTTCTTC

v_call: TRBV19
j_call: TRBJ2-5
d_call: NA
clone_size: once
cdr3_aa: CASSISREETQYF
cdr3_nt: TGTGCCAGTAGTATAAGCAGGGAAGAGACCCAGTACTTC

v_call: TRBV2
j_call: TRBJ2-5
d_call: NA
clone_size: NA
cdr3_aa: CANAGAGETQYF
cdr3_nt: TGTGCCAACGCAGGGGCGGGAGAGACCCAGTACTTC

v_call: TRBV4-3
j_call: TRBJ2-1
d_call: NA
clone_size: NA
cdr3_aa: CASSQAGGDEQFF
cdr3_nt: TGCGCCAGCAGCCAAGCTGGGGGCGATGAGCAGTTCTTC

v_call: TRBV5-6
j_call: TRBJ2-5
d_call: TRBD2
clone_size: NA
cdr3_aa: CASRTSGSGTQYF
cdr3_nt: TGTGCCAGCAGGACTAGCGGGAGTGGGACCCAGTACTTC

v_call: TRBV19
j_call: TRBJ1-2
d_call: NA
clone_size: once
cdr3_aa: CASNQRFGVSGYTF
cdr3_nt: TGTGCCAGTAATCAAAGGTTTGGAGTGAGCGGCTACACCTTC

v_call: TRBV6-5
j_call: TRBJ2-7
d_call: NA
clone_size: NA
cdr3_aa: CASSSQTTAFYEQYF
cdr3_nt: TGTGCCAGCAGCTCCCAAACGACAGCGTTCTACGAGCAGTACTTC

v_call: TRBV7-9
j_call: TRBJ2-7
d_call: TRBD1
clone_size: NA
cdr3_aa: CSSSSTGTGPYEQYF
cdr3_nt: TGTTCCAGCAGCTCAACTGGGACAGGGCCCTACGAGCAGTACTTC

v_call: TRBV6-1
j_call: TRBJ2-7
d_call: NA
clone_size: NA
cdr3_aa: CASSVSVTYEQYF
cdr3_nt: TGTGCCAGCAGTGTGTCGGTTACCTACGAGCAGTACTTC

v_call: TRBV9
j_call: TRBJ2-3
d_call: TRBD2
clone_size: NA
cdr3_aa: CASSPHPPLLAGGKDTQYF
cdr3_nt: TGTGCCAGCAGCCCTCATCCCCCTCTACTAGCGGGGGGTAAGGATACGCAGTATTTT

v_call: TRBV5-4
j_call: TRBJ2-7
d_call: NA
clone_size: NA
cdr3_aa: CASSDPEDSSYEQYF
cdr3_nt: TGTGCCAGCAGCGACCCAGAGGACAGCTCCTACGAGCAGTACTTC

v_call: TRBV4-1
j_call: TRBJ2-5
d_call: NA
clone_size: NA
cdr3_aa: CASSQDWGGLGQETQYF
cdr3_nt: TGCGCCAGCAGCCAAGATTGGGGGGGCCTGGGCCAAGAGACCCAGTACTTC

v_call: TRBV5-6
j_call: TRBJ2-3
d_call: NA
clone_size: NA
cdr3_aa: CASFVGGTDTQYF
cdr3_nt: TGTGCCAGCTTCGTGGGCGGCACAGATACGCAGTATTTT

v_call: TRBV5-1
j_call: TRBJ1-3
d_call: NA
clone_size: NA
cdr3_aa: CASSLGHGVGNTIYF
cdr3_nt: TGCGCCAGCAGCTTGGGACACGGCGTTGGAAACACCATATATTTT

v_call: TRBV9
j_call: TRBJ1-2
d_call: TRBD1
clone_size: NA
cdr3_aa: CASSGLGQVYGYTF
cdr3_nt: TGTGCCAGCAGCGGATTGGGACAGGTCTATGGCTACACCTTC

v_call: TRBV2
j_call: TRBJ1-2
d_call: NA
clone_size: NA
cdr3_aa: CASSEGAGDGYTF
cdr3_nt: TGTGCCAGCAGTGAAGGGGCAGGGGATGGCTACACCTTC

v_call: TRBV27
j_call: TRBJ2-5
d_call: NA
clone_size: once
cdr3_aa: CASSFFGGQETQYF
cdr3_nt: TGTGCCAGCAGTTTCTTCGGGGGACAAGAGACCCAGTACTTC

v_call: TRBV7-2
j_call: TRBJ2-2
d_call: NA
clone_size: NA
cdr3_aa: CASNYRGGTGELFF
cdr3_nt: TGTGCCAGCAACTACAGGGGAGGCACCGGGGAGCTGTTTTTT

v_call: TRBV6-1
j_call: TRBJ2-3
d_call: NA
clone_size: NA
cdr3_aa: CASSEIRGSPSTDTQYF
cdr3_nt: TGTGCCAGCAGTGAAATTAGAGGATCCCCTAGCACAGATACGCAGTATTTT

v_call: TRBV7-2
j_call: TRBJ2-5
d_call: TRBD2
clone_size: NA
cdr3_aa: CASSLGLAGRGETQYF
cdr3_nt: TGTGCCAGCAGCTTGGGACTAGCGGGCCGGGGAGAGACCCAGTACTTC